The entry below gives a single TCR beta chain sequence along with its context. Its cognate antigen is unknown. This record belongs to a study of cytomegalovirus exposure and HLA in healthy donors. Overall study context: Earlier, 95 million to 140 million unique TCR beta sequences were recovered from approximately 180 million T cells by an analysis.

J gave up 4 bases and V 5 bases, and 11 bases lay outside the gene matches. This CDR3 has 16 residues. Germline V gene sequence: CDR1 SGHVS, CDR2 FQNEAQ. Study findings and constraints: Links to common viral pathogens appeared, in a later analysis, for several of the most significant clusters.

Primers for the PCR totalled 60 Vbeta and 13 Jbeta. Method: immunoSEQ multiplex PCR; TCRdb's copy keeps in-frame clones and lacks some. The table shows under 130,000 clones, with around 66% occurring only once. The receptor's source is a woman aged 45-60 years in good health and CMV-seronegative. The chain combines TRBV7-8 with TRBJ2-5, with 9 bases lining up with TRBD2. The sample taken for sequencing was PBMCs. The CDR3 DNA reads TGTGCCAGCAGCCCCGAACAGCGGGGGGAACCAGAGACCCAGTACTTC. This translates into CASSPEQRGEPETQYF. The complete variable domain, with remaining parts taken from reference TRBV7-8 and TRBJ2-5, reads GAGVSQSPRYKVAKRGQDVALRCDPISGHVSLFWYQQALGQGPEFLTYFQNEAQLDKSGLPSDRFFAERPEGSVSTLKIQRTQQEDSAVYLCASSPEQRGEPETQYFGPGTRLLVL.